In this sample, the clone carrying this TCR beta chain turned up a few times. As yet, its antigen is unknown. A read error is possible here, since a much larger clone lies one base away. This CDR3 region has 14 residues. V was pared by 6 bases and J by 3 bases, with 6 bases of the junction left unmatched. Germline CDR1 reads SGHRS; CDR2 reads YFSETQ. They isolated at least 6 million PBMCs from each sample. This record comes from a study of blood T cells in healthy people across ages. Study-wide context: The capture of about one barcoded beta molecule per two T cells was achieved by template switching. Study outcomes and limitations: In older individuals, TCR beta diversity per million T cells was lower, falling roughly linearly with age.

PCR was performed a second time for roughly 7 to 12 cycles using a sample-barcoded 5' primer and a J-beta primer mix. TCRdb fed the 5' RACE reads into MiXCR, producing one record per CDR3 protein. This sample carries 600,000 or so distinct CDR3 sequences, approximately 30% of them seen once, and the ten largest clones take approximately 14%. This sequence originates from a woman aged 80 or older in good health. The sequenced sample consisted of blood. V is TRBV5-1 and J is TRBJ2-1; TRBD1 matches at 7 bases. The CDR3 DNA reads TGCGCCAGCAATTGGAGACAGGGCTACAATGAGCAGTTCTTC. Its protein is CASNWRQGYNEQFF.